Sequencing of this T cell receptor (beta chain) was carried out in a study of T-cell reconstitution after alpha-beta-depleted transplantation in children. Study-level points and caveats: Expanded graft clones, several hundred of them, were reportedly the source of alpha-beta T cells about two months after transplant. T-cell counts and diversity at one year following transplant were attributed mainly to newly produced T cells.

The TCRbeta library incorporated unique molecular identifiers. TCRdb re-called the PCR reads through MiXCR, storing one row per CDR3 protein. The table records about 220,000 distinct CDR3 sequences, roughly 18% of them present only once. There are 14 residues in the CDR3. Looked up from germline, CDR1 is ENHRY and CDR2 is SYGVKD. V gave up 11 bases and J gave up 2 bases, with 19 bases separating them. As concerns this clonotype: Its target is not known.

The TCR sequence derives from a male patient between 2 and 15 years old who had a stem cell transplant for acute lymphoblastic leukemia, so the T cells may come from the graft donor. The sample here was PBMCs, mostly from graft donor cells, taken 360 days after TCRalphabeta/CD19-depleted stem cell transplant. The chain recombines TRBV10-3 with TRBJ2-7, with D tentatively TRBD2 (7 bases). The CDR3 is CAARARGLPYEQYF. The CDR3 DNA reads as TGTGCCGCCAGGGCGCGGGGGCTCCCCTACGAGCAGTACTTC.